The clone carrying this TCR beta chain was observed a few times. Its antigen is not identified. This sample is part of a study of T cells after yellow fever vaccination. One entry per CDR3 protein, called by TCRdb with MiXCR from the 5' RACE reads. This sample carries approximately 350,000 distinct CDR3 sequences, roughly 10% of them seen once, and the ten largest clones take more than 15%. General study points: Though it reached lower strength, the secondary response hit its peak faster, day 5 versus 15. A large majority of primary-vaccination clones showed up again after the booster (96% CD4, 88% CD8). Just a small share of clonotypes turned up in the CD4 compartment as well as the CD8 compartment. Repertoires sorted by FACS could include abundant clonotypes that are contaminants from the bulk population.

Germline CDR1 and CDR2: MNHEY and SVGAGI. This CDR3 is built from 12 residues. This sequence joins TRBV6-5 and TRBJ2-2; either TRBD1 or TRBD2 may supply D (5 bases each). The sequence was collected from a man aged 18 to 29 who received the YFV17D yellow fever vaccine. The sample consisted of PBMCs, taken on the day of the first yellow fever vaccination. CDR3 amino acids: CASGANTGELFF. Here the CDR3 DNA reads TGTGCATCCGGGGCAAACACCGGGGAGCTGTTTTTT.